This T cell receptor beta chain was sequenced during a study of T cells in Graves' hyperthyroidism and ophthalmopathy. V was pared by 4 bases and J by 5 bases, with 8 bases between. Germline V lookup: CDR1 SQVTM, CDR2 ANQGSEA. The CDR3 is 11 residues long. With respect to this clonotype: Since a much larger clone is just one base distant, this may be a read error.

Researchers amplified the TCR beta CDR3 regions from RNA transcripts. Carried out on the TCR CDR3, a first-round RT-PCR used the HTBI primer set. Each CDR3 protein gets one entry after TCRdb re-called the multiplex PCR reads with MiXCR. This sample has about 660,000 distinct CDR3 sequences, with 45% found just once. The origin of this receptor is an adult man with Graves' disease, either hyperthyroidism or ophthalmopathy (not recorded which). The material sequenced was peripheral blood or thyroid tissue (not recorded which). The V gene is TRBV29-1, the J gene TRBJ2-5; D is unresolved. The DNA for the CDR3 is TGCAGCGTTGCCGGGTTGGAGACCCAGTACTTC. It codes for CSVAGLETQYF.